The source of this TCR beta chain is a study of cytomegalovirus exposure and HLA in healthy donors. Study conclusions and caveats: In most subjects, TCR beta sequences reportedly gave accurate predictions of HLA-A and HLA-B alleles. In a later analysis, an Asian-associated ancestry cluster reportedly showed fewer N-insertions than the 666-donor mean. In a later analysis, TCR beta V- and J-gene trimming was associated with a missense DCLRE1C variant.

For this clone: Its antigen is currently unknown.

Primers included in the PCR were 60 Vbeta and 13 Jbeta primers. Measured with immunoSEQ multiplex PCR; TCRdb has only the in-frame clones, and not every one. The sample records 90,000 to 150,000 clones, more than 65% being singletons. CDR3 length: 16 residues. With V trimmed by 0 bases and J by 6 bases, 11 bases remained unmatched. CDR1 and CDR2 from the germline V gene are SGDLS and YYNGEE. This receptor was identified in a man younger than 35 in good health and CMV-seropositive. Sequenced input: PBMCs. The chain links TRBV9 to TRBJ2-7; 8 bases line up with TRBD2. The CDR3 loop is CASSVASGLGVREQYF. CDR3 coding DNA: TGTGCCAGCAGCGTAGCTAGCGGGCTTGGGGTGCGCGAGCAGTACTTC.